The rows below give T cell receptor beta chains drawn from one sample of a study of beta chain features in type 1 diabetes. Sequenced by immunoSEQ multiplex PCR; TCRdb stores in-frame clones only, minus some. The sample includes about 660,000 clones, roughly 13% seen only once; the top ten take approximately 0.042%. Sequencing was done on a sample of naive CD4+ T cells from blood. These receptors originate from a man aged 18-30 years with type 1 diabetes. Each CDR3 is given with its conserved first and last residue. The order of the fields is J gene, D gene, V gene, clone size, CDR3 DNA, CDR3 protein. D genes are given only for firm matches. A row's size may be missing; if present it is once, few, many or a size class.

>TRBJ2-7|NA|TRBV4-2|few
TGTGCCAGCAGCCAAGATTCCATTTCCTACGAGCAGTACTTC
CASSQDSISYEQYF
>TRBJ2-7|NA|TRBV7-3|NA
TGTGCCAGCAGCTTAAGGGCGGGTTCGCCAGAGGACTACGAGCAGTACTTC
CASSLRAGSPEDYEQYF
>TRBJ2-5|TRBD2|TRBV7-2|NA
TGTGCCAGCAGCTCCGGACTAGCGGGTCAAGAGACCCAGTACTTC
CASSSGLAGQETQYF
>TRBJ2-7|TRBD2|TRBV27|NA
TGTGCCAGCAGTTTAAGCGGGGTATCCTACGAGCAGTACTTC
CASSLSGVSYEQYF
>TRBJ1-1|TRBD1|TRBV11-1|NA
TGTGCCAGCAGCCTGCGGACAGGGAGTTATGAAGCTTTCTTT
CASSLRTGSYEAFF
>TRBJ2-1|TRBD2|TRBV10-3|NA
TGTGCCATCAGTGAGCCTCCGGGGAGCGGGAGGAACGACAATGAGCAGTTCTTC
CAISEPPGSGRNDNEQFF
>TRBJ1-1|TRBD1|TRBV29-1|few
TGCAGCGCTCTCCAGGGGGACTGGGGTGAAGCTTTCTTT
CSALQGDWGEAFF
>TRBJ1-4|NA|TRBV7-2|few
TGTGCCACCAAACCTTCCGGGGGTGGCGAAAAACTGTTTTTT
CATKPSGGGEKLFF
>TRBJ1-3|NA|TRBV30|NA
TGTGCCTGGAGTGTACAGATTGGAAACACCATATATTTT
CAWSVQIGNTIYF
>TRBJ2-2|NA|TRBV29-1|few
TGCAGCTCCGGGACACTGAACACCGGGGAGCTGTTTTTT
CSSGTLNTGELFF